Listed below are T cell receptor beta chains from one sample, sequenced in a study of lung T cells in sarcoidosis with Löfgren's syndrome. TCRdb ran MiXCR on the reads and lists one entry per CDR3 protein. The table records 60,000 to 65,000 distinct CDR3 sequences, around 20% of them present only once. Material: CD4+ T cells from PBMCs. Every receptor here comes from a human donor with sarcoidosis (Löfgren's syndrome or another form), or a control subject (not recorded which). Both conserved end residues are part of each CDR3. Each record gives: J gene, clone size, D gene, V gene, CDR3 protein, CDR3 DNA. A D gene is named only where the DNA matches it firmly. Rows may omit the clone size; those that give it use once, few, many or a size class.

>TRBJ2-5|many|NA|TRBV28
CASSPGLGAGTQYF
TGTGCCAGCAGTCCGGGACTGGGGGCAGGGACCCAGTACTTC
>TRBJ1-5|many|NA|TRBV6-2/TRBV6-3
CASSYSGTWNQPQHF
TGTGCCAGCAGTTACAGCGGGACTTGGAATCAGCCCCAGCATTTT
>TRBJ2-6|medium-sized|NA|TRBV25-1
CASSDAVANVLTF
TGTGCCAGCAGTGACGCTGTGGCCAACGTCCTGACTTTC
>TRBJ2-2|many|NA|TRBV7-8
CASSLVLGNTGELFF
TGTGCCAGCAGCTTAGTTTTGGGGAATACCGGGGAGCTGTTTTTT
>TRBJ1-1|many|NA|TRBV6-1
CASSLGGIWVEAFF
TGTGCCAGCAGTCTGGGGGGCATCTGGGTTGAAGCTTTCTTT
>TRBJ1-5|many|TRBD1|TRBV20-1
CSAGPGQAPYGGQPQHF
TGCAGTGCTGGACCGGGACAGGCGCCCTACGGAGGTCAGCCCCAGCATTTT
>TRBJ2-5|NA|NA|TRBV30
CAWSVLGGRETQYF
TGTGCCTGGAGTGTACTGGGGGGAAGAGAGACCCAGTACTTC
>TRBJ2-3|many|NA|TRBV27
CASSPSLMDTQYF
TGTGCCAGCAGTCCCTCCCTGATGGATACGCAGTATTTT
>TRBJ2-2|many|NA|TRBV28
CASSYSSAGADGELFF
TGTGCCAGCAGTTATTCCTCCGCAGGGGCGGACGGGGAGCTGTTTTTT
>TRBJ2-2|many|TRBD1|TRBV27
CASSTYGTGNTGELFF
TGTGCCAGCAGCACTTACGGGACAGGGAACACCGGGGAGCTGTTTTTT
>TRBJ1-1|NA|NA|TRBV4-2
CASSQDGTANTEAFF
TGTGCCAGCAGCCAGGATGGGACGGCGAACACTGAAGCTTTCTTT
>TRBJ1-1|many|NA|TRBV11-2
CASSFRTGGTEAFF
TGTGCCAGCAGCTTCCGGACGGGGGGCACTGAAGCTTTCTTT
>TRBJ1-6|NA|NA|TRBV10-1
CASSERQKNSPLHF
TGCGCCAGCAGTGAGCGGCAGAAGAATTCACCCCTCCACTTT
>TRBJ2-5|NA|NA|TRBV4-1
CASSQEPSEVGETQYF
TGCGCCAGCAGCCAAGAGCCTAGTGAGGTCGGGGAGACCCAGTACTTC
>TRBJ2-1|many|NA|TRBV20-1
CSAEGSNEQFF
TGCAGCGCAGAGGGATCCAATGAGCAGTTCTTC
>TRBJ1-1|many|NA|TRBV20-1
CSGRKNTEAFF
TGCAGTGGCCGGAAGAACACTGAAGCTTTCTTT